This T cell receptor beta chain was captured in a study of cytomegalovirus exposure and HLA in healthy donors. Study at large: The 120 or so validation repertoires were produced on the same platform as the 500 to 800 repertoires of the first cohort. This was reported in a later analysis. Findings and caveats of the study: Among TCR sequences, most were rare, though some public TCRs appeared in many donors.

About this clone itself: Its specificity is unknown.

The germline gives CDR1 PRHDT, CDR2 FYEKMQ (reference sequence). This CDR3 spans 13 amino acids. V trimming: 5 bases; J trimming: 7 bases; junction bases outside the gene matches: 6. The method was immunoSEQ multiplex PCR; TCRdb's version includes in-frame clones alone and lacks a portion of them. In the table there are about 150,000 clones, approximately 91% of which are singletons. Separate from the roughly 730-subject first cohort, the roughly 120-subject validation cohort was the one that the donors belonged to. The chain recombines TRBV13 with TRBJ1-2, with 8 nucleotides matching TRBD1. This TCR came from a woman younger than 35 in good health and CMV-seropositive. The sample comprised PBMCs. In DNA form, the CDR3 reads TGTGCCAGCAGCCGCCAGGACAGGGCTGGCTACACCTTC. Encoded protein: CASSRQDRAGYTF.